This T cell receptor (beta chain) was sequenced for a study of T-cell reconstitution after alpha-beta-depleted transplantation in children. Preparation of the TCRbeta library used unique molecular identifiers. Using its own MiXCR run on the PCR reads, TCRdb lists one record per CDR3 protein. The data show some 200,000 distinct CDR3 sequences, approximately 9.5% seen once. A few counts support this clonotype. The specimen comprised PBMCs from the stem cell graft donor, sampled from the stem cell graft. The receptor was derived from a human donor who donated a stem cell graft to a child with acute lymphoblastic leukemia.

The CDR3 is CASSPLAGKYTDTQYF. CDR3 bases: TGTGCCAGCAGCCCGTTGGCGGGGAAGTACACAGATACGCAGTATTTT. The V and J genes are TRBV7-9 and TRBJ2-3; TRBD2 might be the D (6 bases). This CDR3 has 16 amino acids. Trimming removed 5 bases from V and 2 bases from J, with 17 bases in between. Germline V gene sequence: CDR1 SEHNR, CDR2 FQNEAQ (reference sequence).